What follows are 18 T cell receptor beta chains derived from one specimen sequenced in a study of control samples from healthy donors and cancer patients. Using immunoSEQ multiplex PCR, the repertoire was profiled, and TCRdb retains in-frame clones only, with some absent. The sample holds 90,000 to 100,000 clones, roughly nine tenths seen once. Sequenced material: blood. These TCRs come from a young woman in good health.

There are a few counts of this clone. The chain combines TRBV29-1 with TRBJ1-1; maybe TRBD1 (5 bases). CDR1 is SQVTM, CDR2 ANQGSEA, per germline. This CDR3 is 15 amino acids long. V was trimmed by 4 bases and J by 1 base, leaving 16 bases between them. The CDR3 DNA reads TGCAGCGTTGGGAGGGGCCAGGGCCCGAACACTGAAGCTTTCTTT. It codes for CSVGRGQGPNTEAFF.

This chain links TRBV7-9 with TRBJ1-2, with D possibly being TRBD1 (5 bases). The V end lost 5 bases, the J end lost 0 bases, and 16 bases lay between the germline ends. CDR1 is SEHNR and CDR2 is FQNEAQ in the germline V gene (reference sequence). The CDR3 consists of 16 residues. The DNA of the CDR3 is TGTGCCAGCAGCCAGCCCGGGGCAAATACTAACTATGGCTACACCTTC. Translated, it gives CASSQPGANTNYGYTF.

Points on this clone: At the DNA level, this CDR3 is encoded by other sequences in the same sample as well. The rearrangement links TRBV19 to TRBJ1-1, with no clear D. The germline V and J ends were trimmed by 8 bases and 2 bases, with 6 bases remaining between them. The CDR3 is 11 amino acids. Germline lookup yields CDR1 LNHDA and CDR2 SQIVND (reference sequence). This CDR3 is CASSLNTEAFF. DNA for the CDR3: TGTGCCAGTTCCCTTAACACTGAAGCTTTCTTT.

This sequence joins TRBV2 and TRBJ1-5, with a possible D match to TRBD1 (5 bases). The CDR3 totals 14 residues. V was cut by 9 bases and J by 1 base, with 13 bases left in between. Germline CDR1 and CDR2: SNHLY and FYNNEI. The chain's CDR3 is CARARGGSNQPQHF. The DNA of the CDR3 is TGTGCCAGGGCGAGGGGTGGCAGCAATCAGCCCCAGCATTTT.

This clone was seen once. V and J are TRBV18 and TRBJ1-1; D is possibly TRBD1 (5 bases). The CDR3 length is 14 residues. Trimming shortened V by 4 bases and J by 3 bases, and 12 bases separated the two germline ends. From germline, CDR1 is KGHSH and CDR2 LQKENI. CDR3 amino acids: CASSLGLGDTEAFF. As DNA, the CDR3 is TGTGCCAGCTCACTGGGACTGGGGGACACTGAAGCTTTCTTT.

The V and J genes are TRBV6-6 and TRBJ1-1, with a weak D call TRBD1 (5 bases). This CDR3 region has 12 residues. CDR1 and CDR2 (germline): MNHNY, SVGAGI (reference sequence). V lost 6 bases and J lost 0, with 5 bases in between. CDR3 region: CASRGVNTEAFF. CDR3 in DNA: TGTGCCAGCAGAGGGGTGAACACTGAAGCTTTCTTT.

The genes are TRBV11-2 and TRBJ1-6, with TRBD1 identical over 7 bases. The germline V gene has CDR1 SGHAT and CDR2 FQNNGV. The junction had 5 bases not matched to a gene; V was cut back by 5 bases and J by 7 bases. This CDR3 is 14 amino acids long. The CDR3 nucleotides read TGTGCCAGCAGCCAGTTACAGGGGAATTCACCCCTCCACTTT. It translates to CASSQLQGNSPLHF. Together with reference TRBV11-2 and TRBJ1-6, the CDR3 gives the full variable domain: EAGVAQSPRYKIIEKRQSVAFWCNPISGHATLYWYQQILGQGPKLLIQFQNNGVVDDSQLPKDRFSAERLKGVDSTLKIQPAKLEDSAVYLCASSQLQGNSPLHFGNGTRLTVT.

This clone was observed a single time. V and J are TRBV13 and TRBJ2-2; 7 nucleotides match TRBD1. Germline V gene data show CDR1 as PRHDT and CDR2 as FYEKMQ (reference sequence). The V segment lost 6 bases and the J segment 0 bases; nucleotides outside the gene matches: 7. The CDR3 length is 16 residues. The CDR3 nucleotides are TGTGCCAGCAGACGCCGGGACAGCCCGAACACCGGGGAGCTGTTTTTT. Residues: CASRRRDSPNTGELFF.

This chain uses TRBV9 with TRBJ2-7; 12 bases agree with TRBD2. The CDR3 covers 17 residues. Trimming removed 3 bases from V and 2 bases from J; junction bases left unmatched: 9. Germline V gene sequence: CDR1 SGDLS, CDR2 YYNGEE. The CDR3 DNA follows: TGTGCCAGCAGCGACGCCGGGACTAGCGGGTCTACCTACGAGCAGTACTTC. It translates to CASSDAGTSGSTYEQYF.

The gene calls are TRBV9 and TRBJ1-2; D ambiguous. Germline lookup yields CDR1 SGDLS and CDR2 YYNGEE. This CDR3 contains 14 residues. The ends were cut back, 0 bases at V and 4 bases at J, with 10 bases in the middle. CDR3 in amino acids: CASSVESVAYGYTF. The CDR3 nucleotides are TGTGCCAGCAGCGTAGAGTCAGTAGCCTATGGCTACACCTTC.

This clone appeared a single time. V is TRBV29-1 and J is TRBJ1-2; 10 positions agree with TRBD1. V lost 6 bases and J lost 6; bases outside the gene matches: 10. The CDR3 length is 14 residues. The germline V gene has CDR1 SQVTM and CDR2 ANQGSEA. The CDR3 spells CSVPGGQGIDGYTF. The CDR3 DNA reads TGCAGCGTCCCGGGGGGACAGGGGATAGATGGCTACACCTTC. Using reference TRBV29-1 and TRBJ1-2 for the parts outside the CDR3, the full variable domain is SAVISQKPSRDICQRGTSLTIQCQVDSQVTMMFWYRQQPGQSLTLIATANQGSEATYESGFVIDKFPISRPNLTFSTLTVSNMSPEDSSIYLCSVPGGQGIDGYTFGSGTRLTVV.

This clone has a single count. The CDR3 DNA sequence: TGTGCCAGCAGCTTGTATATTTTACTAGGGGCTCAGGAAGGAAACACCATATATTTT. Residues: CASSLYILLGAQEGNTIYF. The rearrangement links TRBV5-6 to TRBJ1-3; D is perhaps TRBD1 (5 bases). V lost 1 base to trimming and J lost 4 bases, with 24 bases between them. The CDR3 has 19 amino acids. Germline CDR1 reads SGHDT; CDR2 reads YYEEEE.

V gene TRBV6-4 combines with J gene TRBJ1-1; tentative D call: TRBD1 (5 bases). V lost 7 bases to trimming and J lost 4 bases, with 13 bases between them. Germline CDR1 is MRHNA and CDR2 is SNTAGT. This CDR3 has 13 residues. The CDR3 bases are TGTGCCAGCAAGGGTGGGGACGGCACTGAAGCTTTCTTT. Protein: CASKGGDGTEAFF.

To note about this clone: A read error may produce the germline difference seen at one junction end. The chain's CDR3 is CVSSPRDESPLHF. In DNA, the CDR3 is TGTGTCAGCAGCCCCAGGGACGAATCACCCCTCCACTTT. This chain joins TRBV9 and TRBJ1-6; possibly TRBD1 for D (5 bases). CDR3 length: 13 amino acids. Germline lookup yields CDR1 SGDLS and CDR2 YYNGEE.

This clone was seen a single time. V gene TRBV5-1 combines with J gene TRBJ2-3; D tentatively fits TRBD1 or TRBD2 (6 bases each). With 9 bases removed from V and 11 bases from J, the gap between germline ends came to 37 bases. The CDR3 consists of 18 residues. Per the germline V gene, CDR1 is SGHRS and CDR2 is YFSETQ. The CDR3 reads CAIASSRRGEKSAGGQYF. CDR3 in DNA: TGCGCCATAGCCAGCAGTCGGAGGGGGGAGAAGTCGGCGGGCGGGCAGTATTTT.

This clone has a handful of counts. The V gene is TRBV21-1, the J gene TRBJ2-7; the listed D gene, TRBD2, was not tested against the DNA. TRBV21-1 is a listed pseudogene. The CDR3 is 13 residues long. The CDR3 DNA reads TGTGCCAGCAGTTCGGAGCCCTCCTACGAGCAGTACTTC. Encoded protein: CASSSEPSYEQYF.

The chain carries TRBV7-6 and TRBJ2-5; 9 bases map to TRBD1. Unmatched junction bases numbered 5, after V lost 5 bases and J lost 4 bases. The CDR3 is made up of 14 amino acids. Germline CDR1 SGHVS, CDR2 FNYEAQ. The chain's CDR3 is CASSVLTGGETQYF. Here the CDR3 DNA reads TGTGCCAGCAGCGTATTGACAGGGGGAGAGACCCAGTACTTC.

The rearrangement uses TRBV7-9 and TRBJ1-2; TRBD1 agrees at 8 bases. The trim removed 5 bases at V and 11 bases at J, leaving 13 bases unmatched. The CDR3 is 14 residues long. Germline values: CDR1 SEHNR, CDR2 FQNEAQ (reference sequence). This chain's CDR3 is CASSPRGQGASYTF. The CDR3 DNA follows: TGTGCCAGCAGCCCCCGGGGGCAGGGGGCCTCTTACACCTTC.